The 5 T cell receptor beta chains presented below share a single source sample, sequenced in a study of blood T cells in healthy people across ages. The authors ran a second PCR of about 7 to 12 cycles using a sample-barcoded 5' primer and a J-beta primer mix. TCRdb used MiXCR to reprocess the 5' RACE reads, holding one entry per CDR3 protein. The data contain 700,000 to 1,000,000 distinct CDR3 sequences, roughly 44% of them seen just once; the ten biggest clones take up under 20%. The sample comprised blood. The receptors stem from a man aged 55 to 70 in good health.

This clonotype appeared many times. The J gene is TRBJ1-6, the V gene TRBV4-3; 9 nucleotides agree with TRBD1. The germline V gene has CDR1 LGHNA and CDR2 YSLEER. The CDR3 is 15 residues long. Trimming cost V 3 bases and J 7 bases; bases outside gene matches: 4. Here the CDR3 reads CASSHPGTGNSPLHF. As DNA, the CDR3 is TGCGCCAGCAGCCATCCCGGGACAGGGAATTCACCCCTCCACTTT.

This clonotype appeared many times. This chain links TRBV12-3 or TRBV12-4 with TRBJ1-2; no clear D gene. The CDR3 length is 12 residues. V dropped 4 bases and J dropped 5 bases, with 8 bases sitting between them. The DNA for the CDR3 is TGTGCCAGCAGTTCCACCGGATATGGCTACACCTTC. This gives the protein CASSSTGYGYTF.

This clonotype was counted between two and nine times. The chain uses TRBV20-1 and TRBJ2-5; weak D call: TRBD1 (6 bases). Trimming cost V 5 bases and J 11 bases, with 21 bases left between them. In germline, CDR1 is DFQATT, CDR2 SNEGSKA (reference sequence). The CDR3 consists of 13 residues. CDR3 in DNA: TGCAGTGCTGGGGGCCCACAGGGATGTGAGCAGTACTTC. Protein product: CSAGGPQGCEQYF.

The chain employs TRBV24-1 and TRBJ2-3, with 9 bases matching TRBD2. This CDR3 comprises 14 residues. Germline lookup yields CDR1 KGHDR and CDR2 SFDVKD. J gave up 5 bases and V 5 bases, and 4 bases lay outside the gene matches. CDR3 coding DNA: TGTGCCACCAGTGTTGGACTAGCGCGAGATACGCAGTATTTT. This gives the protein CATSVGLARDTQYF.

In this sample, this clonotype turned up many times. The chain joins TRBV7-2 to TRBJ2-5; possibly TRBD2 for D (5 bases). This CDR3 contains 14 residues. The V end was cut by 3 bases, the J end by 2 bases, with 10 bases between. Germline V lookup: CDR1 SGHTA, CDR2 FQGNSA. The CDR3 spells CASSLAGRQETQYF. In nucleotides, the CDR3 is TGTGCCAGCAGCTTGGCGGGCCGGCAAGAGACCCAGTACTTC.